This T cell receptor beta chain was identified in a study of persistence of HIV-infected CD4 T cells. Study-wide findings and caveats: Compared with CD3/CD28-stimulated cells, CMV- and Gag-responding cells showed lower TCRbeta richness.

The immunoSEQ assay was version 4, run in survey mode. Using immunoSEQ multiplex PCR, the repertoire was profiled, and TCRdb retains in-frame clones only, with some absent. The data contain about 43,000 clones, 75% to 85% of them singletons. Germline V gene sequence: CDR1 MGHRA, CDR2 YSYEKL. V was shortened by 0 bases and J by 10 bases, with 18 bases between the two germline ends. This CDR3 spans 16 amino acids. Details on this clone: Antigen specificity is unknown.

The stimulus was an HIV-1 Gag 15-mer peptide pool, around 1.1 ug/peptide/mL. CD40L/CD69 double-negative CD45RO-high memory CD4+ T cells were collected. The specimen was CD4+ T cells sorted from PBMCs after approximately 19-hour stimulation, collected from a patient who received antiretroviral therapy. V gene TRBV4-1 combines with J gene TRBJ1-4, with D possibly being TRBD1 (6 bases). This receptor was obtained from an adult man with HIV who was CMV-seropositive. CDR3 loop: CASSQDGNSPGAKLFF. Written as DNA, the CDR3 is TGCGCCAGCAGCCAAGATGGTAACTCCCCGGGGGCAAAACTGTTTTTT.